One sample yielded the 10 T cell receptor beta chains listed below, sequenced in a study of cytomegalovirus exposure and HLA in healthy donors. PCR involved 60 Vbeta and 13 Jbeta primers. Profiled with immunoSEQ multiplex PCR; TCRdb holds only in-frame clones, not every one. This sample has some 150,000 clones, with around three quarters found just once. Sequences were obtained from PBMCs. The receptors here all came from a man aged 30-40 years in good health and CMV-seronegative.

The chain recombines TRBV11-2 with TRBJ2-6; D remains unclear. V was pared by 5 bases and J by 1 base, with 6 bases between. CDR3 length equals 14 residues. CDR1 and CDR2 (germline): SGHAT, FQNNGV. CDR3 sequence (DNA): TGTGCCAGCAGCCCTAGGTCTGGGGCCAACGTCCTGACTTTC. The encoded protein is CASSPRSGANVLTF.

This chain connects TRBV7-9 to TRBJ2-3; 7 bases align to TRBD2. Germline V lookup: CDR1 SEHNR, CDR2 FQNEAQ (reference sequence). The CDR3 is 16 residues long. The J segment lost 0 bases and the V segment lost 1 base, leaving 4 bases of the junction unmatched. The CDR3 protein is CASSLDLRGSTDTQYF. For the CDR3, the DNA is TGTGCCAGCAGCTTAGATTTGCGGGGGAGCACAGATACGCAGTATTTT.

The sample holds a few counts of this clone. The J gene is TRBJ2-7, the V gene TRBV4-1; unclear D gene. Germline CDR1 and CDR2: MGHRA and YSYEKL. The CDR3 loop spans 12 amino acids. V lost 3 bases and J lost 6, with 9 bases in between. CDR3 sequence reads: CASSQISGEQYF. CDR3 DNA: TGCGCCAGCAGCCAGATTTCGGGCGAGCAGTACTTC.

This sequence joins TRBV2 and TRBJ1-4; no clear D. Germline V gives CDR1 SNHLY, CDR2 FYNNEI. V was cut by 7 bases and J by 5 bases, with 14 bases left in between. This CDR3 is 14 amino acids long. The CDR3 sequence is CASIPGGPNEKLFF. Here the CDR3 DNA reads TGTGCCAGCATTCCCGGAGGGCCGAATGAAAAACTGTTTTTT.

In its sample, this clone was seen a few times. The J gene is TRBJ1-1, the V gene TRBV6-1; 8 bases line up with TRBD1. V was clipped by 3 bases and J by 7 bases; unmatched bases: 10. The V gene's germline CDR1 is MNHNS and CDR2 SASEGT. The CDR3 contains 15 residues. The CDR3 DNA sequence: TGTGCCAGCAGTGACGGACAGGGTCTACTACTTGAAGCTTTCTTT. This translates into CASSDGQGLLLEAFF.

This clone was counted only a few times. This chain connects TRBV6-1 to TRBJ1-1; 7 positions agree with TRBD1. Germline-derived CDR1 and CDR2 are MNHNS and SASEGT. With V trimmed by 1 base and J by 6 bases, 8 bases remained unmatched. The CDR3 is 15 residues long. The CDR3 loop reads CASSEVRTGQSEAFF. The CDR3 DNA reads TGTGCCAGCAGTGAAGTGCGGACAGGCCAATCTGAAGCTTTCTTT.

This sequence joins TRBV6-5 and TRBJ1-2, with D unclear. Germline V gene data show CDR1 as MNHEY and CDR2 as SVGAGI. This CDR3 has 12 amino acids. Trimming took off 8 bases at V and 5 bases at J, with 12 bases between the two ends. The CDR3 DNA follows: TGTGCCAGCGGTACCCCCGGGTATGGCTACACCTTC. This gives the protein CASGTPGYGYTF.

This chain links TRBV5-1 with TRBJ2-7; 9 bases are shared with TRBD1. The junction had 4 bases not matched to a gene; V was cut back by 3 bases and J by 6 bases. Germline CDR1 and CDR2: SGHRS and YFSETQ. The CDR3 consists of 13 residues. CDR3 amino acids: CASSSEDRGEQYF. The CDR3 nucleotides read TGCGCCAGCAGCTCGGAGGACAGGGGCGAGCAGTACTTC.

In its sample, this clone was seen a few times. The rearrangement links TRBV10-1 to TRBJ1-1, with a weak D call TRBD1 (5 bases). The CDR3 is 13 amino acids. V gave up 10 bases and J gave up 2 bases, with 14 bases separating them. Germline loops: CDR1 WNHNN, CDR2 SYGVQD (reference sequence). The DNA for the CDR3 is TGCGCCAACCCTGGGGCCAGAAACACTGAAGCTTTCTTT. Translated, it gives CANPGARNTEAFF.

The chain employs TRBV28 and TRBJ1-1, with 7 positions matching TRBD1. The germline V gene has CDR1 MDHEN and CDR2 SYDVKM. J was trimmed by 1 base and V by 5 bases; bases with no gene match: 16. CDR3 length: 18 amino acids. The CDR3 nucleotides are TGTGCCAGCAGTATCAGTGGGACAGTGAGAAGGGGGAACACTGAAGCTTTCTTT. Its protein product is CASSISGTVRRGNTEAFF.